One sample yielded the 20 T cell receptor beta chains listed below, sequenced in a study of T-cell reconstitution after alpha-beta-depleted transplantation in children. Unique molecular identifiers were used to barcode this TCRbeta library. TCRdb recomputed calls from the PCR reads with MiXCR, one row per CDR3 protein. The sample yields around 500,000 distinct CDR3 sequences, about 23% seen once. Here the sequenced sample was PBMCs, mostly from graft donor cells, taken 360 days after TCRalphabeta/CD19-depleted stem cell transplant. These receptors were taken from a boy under two years old who had a stem cell transplant for acute myeloid leukemia, so the T cells may come from the graft donor.

The V call is TRBV20-1, the J call TRBJ1-1; D is unresolved. Germline assignment: CDR1 DFQATT and CDR2 SNEGSKA (reference sequence). CDR3 length equals 13 residues. The V end was cut by 1 base, the J end by 11 bases, with 17 bases between. The CDR3 loop is CSARVGIPSPAFF. CDR3 DNA: TGCAGTGCTAGAGTGGGGATCCCCTCTCCGGCTTTCTTT.

The CDR3 loop reads CASSGNSGANVLTF. In nucleotides, the CDR3 is TGTGCCAGCAGCGGAAACTCTGGGGCCAACGTCCTGACTTTC. The V and J genes are TRBV7-3 and TRBJ2-6; D is ambiguous. CDR3 length equals 14 residues. Trimming left V 5 bases short and J 0 bases short, with 5 bases between. Germline V gene data show CDR1 as SGHTA and CDR2 as FQGTGA. The full variable domain, completed using reference TRBV7-3 and TRBJ2-6, is GAGVSQTPSNKVTEKGKYVELRCDPISGHTALYWYRQSLGQGPEFLIYFQGTGAADDSGLPNDRFFAVRPEGSVSTLKIQRTERGDSAVYLCASSGNSGANVLTFGAGSRLTVL.

This clonotype was picked up many times. J is TRBJ2-1 and V is TRBV27; 8 bases line up with TRBD2. V gave up 2 bases and J gave up 2 bases; unmatched junction bases: 2. Germline V gene sequence: CDR1 MNHEY, CDR2 SMNVEV (reference sequence). This CDR3 has 15 residues. The CDR3 loop is CASSLIAGTYNEQFF. The CDR3 nucleotides read TGTGCCAGCAGTTTAATAGCGGGGACCTACAATGAGCAGTTCTTC.

The V call is TRBV20-1, the J call TRBJ2-7; TRBD2 is a possible D gene (6 bases). The CDR3 consists of 14 residues. Trimming shortened V by 1 base and J by 5 bases, and 15 bases separated the two germline ends. CDR1 is DFQATT, CDR2 SNEGSKA, per germline (reference sequence). The CDR3 protein is CSARAATGVNEQYF. Here the CDR3 DNA reads TGCAGTGCTAGAGCCGCAACGGGGGTGAACGAGCAGTACTTC.

This clonotype has at least ten counts. This sequence joins TRBV20-1 and TRBJ2-3, with D tentatively TRBD1 or TRBD2 (5 bases each). The CDR3 totals 15 residues. CDR1 DFQATT and CDR2 SNEGSKA come from the germline V gene (reference sequence). The V end lost 1 base, the J end lost 0 bases, and 11 bases lay between the germline ends. The CDR3 reads CSARVGTDSTDTQYF. CDR3 DNA sequence: TGCAGTGCTAGAGTAGGGACGGACAGCACAGATACGCAGTATTTT.

The J gene is TRBJ2-3, the V gene TRBV20-1; 8 positions agree with TRBD2. CDR1 is DFQATT and CDR2 is SNEGSKA in the germline V gene (reference sequence). The CDR3 runs to 14 residues. V was pared by 3 bases and J by 6 bases, with 8 bases of the junction left unmatched. This CDR3 reads CSASGGAKGDTQYF. CDR3 bases: TGCAGTGCTAGCGGGGGGGCTAAGGGTGATACGCAGTATTTT.

V gene TRBV28 combines with J gene TRBJ2-1, with TRBD1 as a possible D gene (6 bases). Looked up from germline, CDR1 is MDHEN and CDR2 is SYDVKM. V gave up 2 bases and J gave up 8 bases, with 13 bases separating them. The CDR3 loop spans 14 amino acids. In nucleotides, the CDR3 is TGTGCCAGCAGTTTAGACGACTGGGGGCATGAGCAGTTCTTC. Its protein is CASSLDDWGHEQFF.

This chain uses TRBV12-3 or TRBV12-4 with TRBJ1-3; 8 positions agree with TRBD1. The V gene end was trimmed by 6 bases and the J gene end by 5 bases; junction bases not matched to a gene: 6. The CDR3 covers 14 residues. DNA of the CDR3: TGTGCCAGCAGAGCCTCAGGGGGCAGAAACACCATATATTTT. Its translation: CASRASGGRNTIYF.

The chain combines TRBV5-1 with TRBJ2-1; D may be TRBD1 (6 bases). The V end was cut by 2 bases, the J end by 1 base, with 13 bases between. CDR3 length equals 16 residues. CDR1 and CDR2 (germline): SGHRS, YFSETQ. The CDR3 spells CASSFLQGSSYNEQFF. The CDR3 coding sequence is TGCGCCAGCAGCTTCCTACAGGGAAGTTCCTACAATGAGCAGTTCTTC.

The table lists this clonotype with a few counts. J is TRBJ2-4 and V is TRBV6-1; D is unresolved. Germline lookup yields CDR1 MNHNS and CDR2 SASEGT. V dropped 9 bases and J dropped 0 bases, with 18 bases sitting between them. CDR3 length: 16 residues. The CDR3 reads CARGSDRASAKNIQYF. Written as DNA, the CDR3 is TGTGCCAGAGGATCAGACCGGGCCTCAGCCAAAAACATTCAGTACTTC.

Concerning this clonotype: The junction departs from the called germline gene at one end, perhaps through a read error. This chain joins TRBV7-3 and TRBJ2-5, with 8 positions matching TRBD1. The germline CDR1 and CDR2 sequences are SGHTA and FQGTGA. The length of the CDR3 is 13 residues. CDR3 sequence: CASSFDRGESQYF. The CDR3 nucleotides read TGTGCCAGCAGCTTCGACAGGGGAGAGTCCCAGTACTTC.

This clonotype came up many times. The rearrangement uses TRBV28 and TRBJ2-5, with TRBD1 identical over 8 bases. Per germline, CDR1 MDHEN and CDR2 SYDVKM. The CDR3 covers 15 residues. V shed 5 bases, J shed 4 bases, and the junction held 9 bases outside the gene matches. The CDR3 DNA is TGTGCCAGCAGTCTTGACAGGGGCGGAGGAGAGACCCAGTACTTC. It is translated as CASSLDRGGGETQYF.

This clonotype has ten or more counts. This sequence joins TRBV12-3 or TRBV12-4 and TRBJ2-5, with no clear D. Trimming removed 7 bases at V and 5 bases at J, with 11 bases between. The CDR3 runs 12 residues. The CDR3 DNA reads as TGTGCCAGCAACCCTACGGAGGAGACCCAGTACTTC. Translated: CASNPTEETQYF.

A few counts support this clonotype. This chain connects TRBV5-1 to TRBJ2-1, with D possibly TRBD1 on 6 matching bases. Looked up from germline, CDR1 is SGHRS and CDR2 is YFSETQ. This CDR3 has 14 amino acids. Trimming left V 0 bases short and J 9 bases short, with 13 bases between. The CDR3 protein is CASSLAAGQPEQFF. CDR3 DNA sequence: TGCGCCAGCAGCTTGGCCGCAGGACAGCCTGAGCAGTTCTTC.

This clonotype has a handful of counts. This chain connects TRBV5-1 to TRBJ1-2; 9 nucleotides align to TRBD1. V shed 1 base and J 4 bases; nucleotides not matched to a gene: 5. CDR3 length: 15 residues. Germline CDR1 is SGHRS and CDR2 is YFSETQ. CDR3 bases: TGCGCCAGCAGCTTGACGGGACAGGGACTCTATGGCTACACCTTC. Protein sequence: CASSLTGQGLYGYTF.

This clonotype showed up many times. The chain combines TRBV5-5 with TRBJ1-3, with 8 bases fitting TRBD1. Germline assignment: CDR1 SGHKS and CDR2 YYEKEE (reference sequence). The CDR3 loop spans 14 amino acids. V dropped 5 bases and J dropped 7; count of bases not matched to a gene: 8. The CDR3 protein is CASSHGTGGNTIYF. The CDR3 bases are TGTGCCAGCAGTCATGGGACAGGAGGGAACACCATATATTTT.

The chain carries TRBV7-8 and TRBJ2-7; D is unresolved. Trimming cost V 5 bases and J 6 bases, with 14 bases left between them. Germline V gene sequence: CDR1 SGHVS, CDR2 FQNEAQ. CDR3 length equals 13 residues. CDR3: CASSRTGPLEQYF. Here the CDR3 DNA reads TGTGCCAGCAGCCGGACGGGTCCTCTCGAGCAGTACTTC.

This chain uses TRBV11-2 with TRBJ2-3, with 9 bases identical to TRBD2. Unmatched junction bases numbered 9, after V lost 5 bases and J lost 6 bases. The CDR3 has 15 amino acids. Per germline, CDR1 SGHAT and CDR2 FQNNGV. This CDR3 reads CASSHPSGVMDTQYF. The CDR3 DNA reads TGTGCCAGCAGCCACCCTAGCGGGGTCATGGATACGCAGTATTTT. The full variable domain, its missing parts supplied by reference TRBV11-2 and TRBJ2-3, is EAGVAQSPRYKIIEKRQSVAFWCNPISGHATLYWYQQILGQGPKLLIQFQNNGVVDDSQLPKDRFSAERLKGVDSTLKIQPAKLEDSAVYLCASSHPSGVMDTQYFGPGTRLTVL.

Many counts were recorded for this clonotype. The CDR3 DNA follows: TGTGCCAGCAGCTTAGGCCACAGGGCATTGAGTTACAATGAGCAGTTCTTC. This gives the protein CASSLGHRALSYNEQFF. The chain couples TRBV7-2 to TRBJ2-1; D might be TRBD1 (6 bases). The length of the CDR3 is 17 residues. The germline V and J ends were trimmed by 1 base and 4 bases, with 17 bases remaining between them. Germline V CDR1 and CDR2: SGHTA, FQGNSA.

The chain uses TRBV11-2 and TRBJ2-1; weak D call: TRBD2 (6 bases). The CDR3 is made up of 16 amino acids. Germline CDR1 reads SGHAT; CDR2 reads FQNNGV. V lost 5 bases and J 3 bases, leaving 17 bases between the germline ends. Here the CDR3 DNA reads TGTGCCAGCAGCACAACACGCGGGACTCTCTACAATGAGCAGTTCTTC. Its protein product is CASSTTRGTLYNEQFF.